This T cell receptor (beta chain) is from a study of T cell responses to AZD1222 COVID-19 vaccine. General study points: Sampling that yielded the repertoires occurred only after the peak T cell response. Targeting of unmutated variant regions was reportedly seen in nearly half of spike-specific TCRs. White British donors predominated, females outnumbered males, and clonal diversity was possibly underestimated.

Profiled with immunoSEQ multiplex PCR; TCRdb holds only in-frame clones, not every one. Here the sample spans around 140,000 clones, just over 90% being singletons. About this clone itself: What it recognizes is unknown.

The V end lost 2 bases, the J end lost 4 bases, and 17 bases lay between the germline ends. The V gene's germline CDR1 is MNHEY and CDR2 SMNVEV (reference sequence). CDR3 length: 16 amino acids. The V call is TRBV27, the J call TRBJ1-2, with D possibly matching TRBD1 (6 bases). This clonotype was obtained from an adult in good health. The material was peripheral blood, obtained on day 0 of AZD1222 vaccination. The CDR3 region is CASSLGGGRGGYGYTF. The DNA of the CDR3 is TGTGCCAGCAGTTTAGGAGGGGGGCGCGGCGGCTATGGCTACACCTTC.